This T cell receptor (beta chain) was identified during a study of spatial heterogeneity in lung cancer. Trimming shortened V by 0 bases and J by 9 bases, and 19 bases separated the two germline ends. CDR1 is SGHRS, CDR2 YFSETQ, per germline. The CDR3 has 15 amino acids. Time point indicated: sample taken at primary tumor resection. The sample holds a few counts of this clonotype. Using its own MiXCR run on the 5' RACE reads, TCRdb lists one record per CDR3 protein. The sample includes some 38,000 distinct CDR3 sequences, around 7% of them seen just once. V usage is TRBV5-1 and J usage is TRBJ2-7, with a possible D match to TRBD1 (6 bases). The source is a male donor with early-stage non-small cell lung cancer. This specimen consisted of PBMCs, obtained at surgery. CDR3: CASSLEVGTPIGQYF. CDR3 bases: TGCGCCAGCAGCTTGGAGGTCGGGACACCTATAGGGCAGTACTTC.